The 22 T cell receptor beta chains in this list originate from one sample, sequenced in a study of blood T cell repertoires in COVID-19. Method: immunoSEQ multiplex PCR; TCRdb's copy keeps in-frame clones and lacks some. This sample has under 450,000 clones, with approximately 90% found just once. The sequencing sample was made of PBMCs or T cells enriched from blood (not recorded which). The receptors here all came from a woman between 40 and 50 years old who had been exposed to COVID-19.

Points on this clone: The same CDR3 arises from other DNA sequences in this sample as well. The rearrangement joins TRBV29-1 to TRBJ1-1, with 7 positions matching TRBD1. Looked up from germline, CDR1 is SQVTM and CDR2 is ANQGSEA. The ends lost 6 bases at V and 1 base at J; junction bases unmatched: 2. This CDR3 contains 12 residues. The CDR3 sequence: CSVGTANTEAFF. In nucleotides, the CDR3 is TGCAGCGTAGGGACAGCGAACACTGAAGCTTTCTTT.

The chain recombines TRBV9 with TRBJ2-1; D is possibly TRBD1 (5 bases). Germline V gene sequence: CDR1 SGDLS, CDR2 YYNGEE. The CDR3 extends over 14 amino acids. Trimming removed 0 bases at V and 10 bases at J, with 14 bases between. The CDR3 protein is CASSVVKVAGEQFF. CDR3 coding DNA: TGTGCCAGCAGCGTAGTAAAGGTCGCAGGGGAGCAGTTCTTC.

This clone was picked up a small number of times. The chain is built from TRBV5-1 and TRBJ1-5, with 8 bases that match TRBD1. Germline values: CDR1 SGHRS, CDR2 YFSETQ. The trim removed 4 bases at V and 0 bases at J, leaving 3 bases unmatched. The CDR3 extends over 15 amino acids. The CDR3 region is CASSQTGGSNQPQHF. The CDR3, as DNA: TGCGCCAGCAGCCAAACAGGGGGTAGCAATCAGCCCCAGCATTTT.

V usage is TRBV2 and J usage is TRBJ1-5; D is perhaps TRBD1 (6 bases). Germline loops: CDR1 SNHLY, CDR2 FYNNEI. The CDR3 spans 14 residues. Trimming removed 6 bases at V and 3 bases at J, with 12 bases between. The CDR3 region is CASRTGQFNQPQHF. DNA of the CDR3: TGTGCCAGCAGGACCGGACAGTTCAATCAGCCCCAGCATTTT.

The chain has TRBV25-1 and TRBJ1-3, with 9 bases that match TRBD1. Germline V lookup: CDR1 MGHDK, CDR2 SYGVNS. The CDR3 consists of 15 residues. V was pared by 6 bases and J by 4 bases, with 7 bases of the junction left unmatched. CDR3: CASSPQGARGNTIYF. Written as DNA, the CDR3 is TGTGCCAGCAGCCCACAGGGGGCAAGGGGAAACACCATATATTTT.

This chain uses TRBV10-1 with TRBJ2-5, with TRBD2 matching over 13 bases. The CDR3 consists of 18 residues. Unmatched junction bases numbered 9, after V lost 0 bases and J lost 5 bases. Germline CDR1 reads WNHNN; CDR2 reads SYGVQD (reference sequence). The CDR3 reads CASSESTSGGKRGETQYF. The CDR3 DNA sequence: TGCGCCAGCAGTGAGTCGACTAGCGGGGGGAAGAGAGGCGAGACCCAGTACTTC.

The rearrangement joins TRBV19 to TRBJ2-1; no definite D call. The V end lost 2 bases, the J end lost 8 bases, and 16 bases lay between the germline ends. CDR3 size: 15 residues. CDR1 is LNHDA and CDR2 is SQIVND in the germline V gene (reference sequence). The CDR3 is CASSIRALGSDEQFF. As DNA, the CDR3 is TGTGCCAGTAGTATACGAGCTCTAGGAAGCGATGAGCAGTTCTTC.

CDR3 sequence: CASTPDRGFSNQPQHF. The CDR3, as DNA: TGTGCCAGTACCCCTGACAGGGGCTTTAGCAATCAGCCCCAGCATTTT. The chain uses TRBV19 and TRBJ1-5; 8 nucleotides match TRBD1. CDR1 and CDR2 (germline): LNHDA, SQIVND (reference sequence). J was trimmed by 0 bases and V by 7 bases; bases with no gene match: 8. The CDR3 contains 16 residues.

This clone was counted once. The CDR3 coding sequence is TGTGCCATCAGTGCTCAGGGATCGATTAACACTGAAGCTTTCTTT. Its translation: CAISAQGSINTEAFF. The chain has TRBV10-3 and TRBJ1-1, with a possible D match to TRBD1 (5 bases). The germline V and J ends were trimmed by 4 bases and 2 bases, with 14 bases remaining between them. Germline V gene sequence: CDR1 ENHRY, CDR2 SYGVKD. The CDR3 runs to 15 residues.

The chain joins TRBV21-1 to TRBJ2-2; TRBD2, as called in the table, went unchecked against the DNA. TRBV21-1 is reported as a pseudogene. The CDR3 contains 21 residues. The CDR3 nucleotides read TGTGCCAGCAGCAAATCCGAAATCGGGACTAGCGGGGAATCGAACACCGGGGAGCTGTTTTTT. It encodes CASSKSEIGTSGESNTGELFF.

This sequence joins TRBV7-6 and TRBJ1-1; no firm D call. Trimming left V 7 bases short and J 3 bases short, with 21 bases between. Germline loops: CDR1 SGHVS, CDR2 FNYEAQ. CDR3 length: 16 amino acids. CDR3 sequence (DNA): TGTGCCAGCACCACCCCCCGGCGGCCCGTAGACACTGAAGCTTTCTTT. Its protein product is CASTTPRRPVDTEAFF.

The chain couples TRBV2 to TRBJ1-1; D ambiguous. Trimming removed 8 bases from V and 1 base from J, with 17 bases in between. Germline CDR1 and CDR2: SNHLY and FYNNEI. CDR3 size: 15 residues. The CDR3 DNA reads as TGTGCCAGCGGTCCACTCCAGACTGGGAACACTGAAGCTTTCTTT. It is translated as CASGPLQTGNTEAFF.

This chain's CDR3 is CSVRDRAAEKLFF. The DNA for the CDR3 is TGCAGCGTCCGGGACAGGGCGGCGGAAAAACTGTTTTTT. The chain combines TRBV29-1 with TRBJ1-4; 9 positions agree with TRBD1. In germline, CDR1 is SQVTM, CDR2 ANQGSEA. The length of the CDR3 is 13 residues. The junction had 7 bases not matched to a gene; V was cut back by 6 bases and J by 8 bases.

The sample holds one count of this clone. V usage is TRBV7-6 and J usage is TRBJ2-7; D is uncertain. This CDR3 region has 13 residues. Trimming took off 4 bases at V and 4 bases at J, with 11 bases between the two ends. CDR1 and CDR2 (germline): SGHVS, FNYEAQ. The CDR3 DNA follows: TGTGCCAGCAGCTCAGCCGCCGGGTACGAGCAGTACTTC. This encodes CASSSAAGYEQYF.

The chain recombines TRBV7-2 with TRBJ1-6; no firm D call. The germline V and J ends were trimmed by 3 bases and 7 bases, with 13 bases remaining between them. Germline lookup yields CDR1 SGHTA and CDR2 FQGNSA. The CDR3 is made up of 15 amino acids. DNA for the CDR3: TGTGCCAGCAGCTTCGGACGATCGGGGAATTCACCCCTCCACTTT. This gives the protein CASSFGRSGNSPLHF. The full variable domain, completed using reference TRBV7-2 and TRBJ1-6, is GAGVSQSPSNKVTEKGKDVELRCDPISGHTALYWYRQSLGQGLEFLIYFQGNSAPDKSGLPSDRFSAERTGGSVSTLTIQRTQQEDSAVYLCASSFGRSGNSPLHFGNGTRLTVT.

This chain uses TRBV18 with TRBJ1-2; D perhaps matches TRBD1 (5 bases). CDR3 size: 17 residues. V dropped 3 bases and J dropped 2 bases, with 19 bases sitting between them. Germline assignment: CDR1 KGHSH and CDR2 LQKENI. The CDR3 is CASSPPTPGGGNYGYTF. The CDR3 nucleotides read TGTGCCAGCTCACCCCCGACCCCGGGGGGAGGGAACTATGGCTACACCTTC.

The chain employs TRBV30 and TRBJ2-1; TRBD2 might be the D (6 bases). V lost 3 bases and J 7 bases, leaving 13 bases between the germline ends. The CDR3 runs to 13 residues. Germline CDR1 GTSNPN, CDR2 SVGIG (reference sequence). CDR3 sequence reads: CAWRGGKANEQFF. CDR3 nucleotides: TGTGCCTGGAGGGGCGGGAAGGCAAATGAGCAGTTCTTC.

J is TRBJ1-1 and V is TRBV11-3; D unclear. Germline V CDR1 and CDR2: SGHNT, YENEEA. There are 13 residues in the CDR3. V lost 5 bases to trimming and J lost 3 bases, with 10 bases between them. The CDR3 DNA sequence: TGTGCCAGCAGCCCCCCCACGGACACTGAAGCTTTCTTT. Amino acids: CASSPPTDTEAFF. Full variable domain (remainder filled in from reference TRBV11-3 and TRBJ1-1): EAGVVQSPRYKIIEKKQPVAFWCNPISGHNTLYWYLQNLGQGPELLIRYENEEAVDDSQLPKDRFSAERLKGVDSTLKIQPAELGDSAVYLCASSPPTDTEAFFGQGTRLTVV.

This clone was seen a single time. This chain connects TRBV5-6 to TRBJ1-1, with 8 bases lining up with TRBD1. Germline-derived CDR1 and CDR2 are SGHDT and YYEEEE. CDR3 length equals 12 residues. The ends lost 3 bases at V and 7 bases at J; junction bases unmatched: 2. CDR3 amino acids: CASSWTGHEAFF. CDR3 DNA sequence: TGTGCCAGCAGCTGGACAGGGCATGAAGCTTTCTTT.

The rearrangement joins TRBV3-1 (or the pseudogene TRBV3-2) to TRBJ1-1, with 8 bases lining up with TRBD1. The V gene's germline CDR1 is LGHDT and CDR2 YNNKEL (reference sequence). CDR3 length: 18 amino acids. J gave up 2 bases and V 2 bases, and 13 bases lay outside the gene matches. CDR3 protein: CASSQLTEGRGPNTEAFF. Written as DNA, the CDR3 is TGTGCCAGCAGCCAATTAACAGAGGGCAGGGGGCCCAACACTGAAGCTTTCTTT.

This clone was found a few times. The chain combines TRBV3-1 (or the pseudogene TRBV3-2) with TRBJ1-2, with 7 nucleotides matching TRBD1. V shed 0 bases and J 7 bases; nucleotides not matched to a gene: 11. This CDR3 spans 16 amino acids. Germline V CDR1 and CDR2: LGHDT, YNNKEL (reference sequence). The CDR3 DNA reads TGTGCCAGCAGCCAAGATCGAAGGCACAGGGGAGGTGGCTACACCTTC. Amino acids: CASSQDRRHRGGGYTF.

The chain has TRBV9 and TRBJ2-5; 8 bases are a match to TRBD1. Trimming took 4 bases from V and 5 from J; bases not matched to a gene: 13. Germline V lookup: CDR1 SGDLS, CDR2 YYNGEE. The CDR3 runs to 16 residues. The CDR3 sequence: CASSHDRGRFTETQYF. The DNA of the CDR3 is TGTGCCAGCAGCCACGACAGGGGTCGCTTTACCGAGACCCAGTACTTC.